Here is one TCR beta chain with its context. Its antigen is still unknown. The data were obtained in a study of CD8+ T cells in alopecia areata. cDNA serving as the sequencing template came from extracted, reverse transcribed RNA. Only in-frame clones appear in the TCRdb table, and some are missing; sequencing was by immunoSEQ multiplex PCR. In the table there are fewer than 150,000 clones, 58% of which are singletons. Points from the study as a whole: Researchers report lesional scalp, most notably alopecia totalis/universalis, outstripped normal scalp in clonality.

Treatment defined: oral pan-JAK inhibitor, 5-10 mg twice daily. Sorting of CD4+ and CD8+ T cells was performed on PBMCs. The material sequenced was CD8+ T cells sorted from blood, taken at week 4, from a patient treated with tofacitinib. This sequence originates from a human donor with alopecia areata.

DNA for the CDR3: TGTGCCAGTAGTGTGGGGTTAACTGAAGCTTTCTTT. Its protein product is CASSVGLTEAFF. J is TRBJ1-1 and V is TRBV19; D unresolved. Trimming stripped 5 bases from V and 5 bases from J, with 9 bases between. The CDR3 is 12 amino acids. The germline gives CDR1 LNHDA, CDR2 SQIVND (reference sequence).